This T cell receptor (beta chain) was profiled in a study of breast tumors, draining lymph nodes, adjacent tissues. One entry per CDR3 protein, called by TCRdb with MiXCR from the multiplex PCR reads. The sample has approximately 130,000 distinct CDR3 sequences; 21% are singletons. Germline lookup yields CDR1 MNHNS and CDR2 SASEGT. Trimming pared 7 bases from V and 0 bases from J, leaving 10 bases between. The CDR3 consists of 14 residues. Study-level results: That most tumor T cells come from lymph nodes remained unproven. Tumors had less TCR diversity than lymph nodes, more than nontumor tissue.

The lymph nodes were axillary draining lymph nodes from breast cancer patients. For this clonotype: No antigen is known for it.

This clonotype was sampled from a female donor with breast cancer. Some clones in this sample may be carry-over from other donors' samples. V is TRBV6-1 and J is TRBJ1-3, with D unclear. Sequenced material: axillary lymph node tissue. The CDR3 is CASNLEHSGNTIYF. CDR3 sequence (DNA): TGTGCCAGCAATCTGGAACACTCTGGAAACACCATATATTTT.